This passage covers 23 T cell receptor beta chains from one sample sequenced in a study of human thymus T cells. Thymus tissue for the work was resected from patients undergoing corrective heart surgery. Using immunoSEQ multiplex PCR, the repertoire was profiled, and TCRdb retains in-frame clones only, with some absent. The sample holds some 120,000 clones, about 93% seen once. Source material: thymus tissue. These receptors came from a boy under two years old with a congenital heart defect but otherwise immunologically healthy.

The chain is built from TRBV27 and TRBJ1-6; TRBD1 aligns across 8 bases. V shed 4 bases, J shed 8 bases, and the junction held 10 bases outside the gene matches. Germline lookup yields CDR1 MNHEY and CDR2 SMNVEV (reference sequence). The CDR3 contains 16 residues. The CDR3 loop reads CASSSGRGPVDSPLHF. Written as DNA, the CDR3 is TGTGCCAGCAGTTCCGGCAGGGGGCCGGTTGATTCACCCCTCCACTTT.

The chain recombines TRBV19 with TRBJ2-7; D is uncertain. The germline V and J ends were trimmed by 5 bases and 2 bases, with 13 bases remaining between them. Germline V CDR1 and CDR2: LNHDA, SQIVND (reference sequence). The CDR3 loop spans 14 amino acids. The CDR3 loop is CASSLPTTPYEQYF. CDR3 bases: TGTGCCAGTAGTCTCCCGACGACCCCCTACGAGCAGTACTTC. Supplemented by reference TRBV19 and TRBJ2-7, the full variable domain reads DGGITQSPKYLFRKEGQNVTLSCEQNLNHDAMYWYRQDPGQGLRLIYYSQIVNDFQKGDIAEGYSVSREKKESFPLTVTSAQKNPTAFYLCASSLPTTPYEQYFGPGTRLTVT.

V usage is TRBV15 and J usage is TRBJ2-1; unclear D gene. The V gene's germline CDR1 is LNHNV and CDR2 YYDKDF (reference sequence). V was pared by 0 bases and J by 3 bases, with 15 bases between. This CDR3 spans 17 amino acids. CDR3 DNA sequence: TGTGCCACCAGCAGAGATCCTGTGGGGATACGCTACAATGAGCAGTTCTTC. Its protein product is CATSRDPVGIRYNEQFF.

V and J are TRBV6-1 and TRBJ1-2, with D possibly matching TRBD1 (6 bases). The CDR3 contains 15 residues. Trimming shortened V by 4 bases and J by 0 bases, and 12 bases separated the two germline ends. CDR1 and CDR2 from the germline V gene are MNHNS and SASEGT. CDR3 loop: CASSAPGASNYGYTF. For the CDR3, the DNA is TGTGCCAGCAGTGCCCCAGGGGCTTCTAACTATGGCTACACCTTC.

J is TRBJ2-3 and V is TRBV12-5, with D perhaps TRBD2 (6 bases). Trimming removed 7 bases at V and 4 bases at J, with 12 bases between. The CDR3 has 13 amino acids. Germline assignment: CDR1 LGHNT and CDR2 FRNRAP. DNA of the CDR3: TGTGCTAGTGTCGGGGACTTGTCAGATACGCAGTATTTT. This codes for CASVGDLSDTQYF.

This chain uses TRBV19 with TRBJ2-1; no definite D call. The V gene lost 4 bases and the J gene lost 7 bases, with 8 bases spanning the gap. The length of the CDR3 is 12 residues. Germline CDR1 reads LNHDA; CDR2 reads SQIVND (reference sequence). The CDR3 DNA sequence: TGTGCCAGTAGTACCCGGCCGAATGAGCAGTTCTTC. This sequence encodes CASSTRPNEQFF.

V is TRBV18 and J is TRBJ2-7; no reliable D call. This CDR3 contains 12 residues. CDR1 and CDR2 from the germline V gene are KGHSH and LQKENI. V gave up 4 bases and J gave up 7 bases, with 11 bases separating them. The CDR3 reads CASSLPMGEQYF. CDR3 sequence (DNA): TGTGCCAGCTCACTCCCCATGGGGGAGCAGTACTTC.

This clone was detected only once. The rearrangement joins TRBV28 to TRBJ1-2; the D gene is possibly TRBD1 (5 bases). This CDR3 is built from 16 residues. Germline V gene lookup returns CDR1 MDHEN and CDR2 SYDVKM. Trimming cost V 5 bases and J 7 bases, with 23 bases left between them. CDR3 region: CASSHLGDPLRGGYTF. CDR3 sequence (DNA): TGTGCCAGCAGTCACTTGGGGGACCCTCTCCGTGGTGGCTACACCTTC.

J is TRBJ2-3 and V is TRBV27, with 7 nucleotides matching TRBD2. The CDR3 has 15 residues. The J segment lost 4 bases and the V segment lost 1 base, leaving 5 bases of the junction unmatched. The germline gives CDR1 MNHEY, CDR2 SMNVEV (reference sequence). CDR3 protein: CASSLYRGSPDTQYF. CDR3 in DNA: TGTGCCAGCAGTTTATATCGCGGGAGCCCAGATACGCAGTATTTT.

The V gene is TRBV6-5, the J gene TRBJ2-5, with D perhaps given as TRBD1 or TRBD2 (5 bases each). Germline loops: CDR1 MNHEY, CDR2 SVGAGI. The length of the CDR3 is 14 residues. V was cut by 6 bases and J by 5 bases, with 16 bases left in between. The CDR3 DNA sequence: TGTGCCAGCAGACCCGCCGAGGGGTGCGAGACCCAGTACTTC. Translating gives CASRPAEGCETQYF.

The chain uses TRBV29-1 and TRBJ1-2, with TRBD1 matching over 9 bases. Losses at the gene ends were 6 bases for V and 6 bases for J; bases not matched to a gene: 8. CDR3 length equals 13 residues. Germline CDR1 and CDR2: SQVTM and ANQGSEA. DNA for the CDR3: TGCAGCGTACGTCGGGACAGGGAAGATGGCTACACCTTC. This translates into CSVRRDREDGYTF.

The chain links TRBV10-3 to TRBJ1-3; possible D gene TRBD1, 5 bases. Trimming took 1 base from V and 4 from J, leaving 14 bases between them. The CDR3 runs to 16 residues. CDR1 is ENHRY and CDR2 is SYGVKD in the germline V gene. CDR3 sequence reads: CAISEWRGSAGNTIYF. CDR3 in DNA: TGTGCCATCAGTGAGTGGAGGGGCTCCGCCGGAAACACCATATATTTT.

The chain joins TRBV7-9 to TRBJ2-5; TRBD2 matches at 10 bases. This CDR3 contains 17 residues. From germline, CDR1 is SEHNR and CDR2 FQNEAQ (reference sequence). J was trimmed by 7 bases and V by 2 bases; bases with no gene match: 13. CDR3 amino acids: CASSLSPAGGPKSTQYF. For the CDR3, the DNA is TGTGCCAGCAGCTTATCCCCAGCGGGGGGGCCGAAGTCGACCCAGTACTTC.

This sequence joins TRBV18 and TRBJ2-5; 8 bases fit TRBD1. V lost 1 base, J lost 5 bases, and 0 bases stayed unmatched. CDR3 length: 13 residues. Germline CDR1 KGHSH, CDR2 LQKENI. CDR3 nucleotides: TGTGCCAGCTCACCACGGACAGGGGAGACCCAGTACTTC. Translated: CASSPRTGETQYF.

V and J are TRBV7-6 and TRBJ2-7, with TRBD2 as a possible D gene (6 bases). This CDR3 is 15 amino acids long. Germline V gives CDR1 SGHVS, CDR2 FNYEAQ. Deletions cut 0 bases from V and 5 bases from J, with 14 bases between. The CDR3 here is CASSLAGTPINEQYF. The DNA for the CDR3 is TGTGCCAGCAGCTTAGCCGGGACTCCAATTAACGAGCAGTACTTC.

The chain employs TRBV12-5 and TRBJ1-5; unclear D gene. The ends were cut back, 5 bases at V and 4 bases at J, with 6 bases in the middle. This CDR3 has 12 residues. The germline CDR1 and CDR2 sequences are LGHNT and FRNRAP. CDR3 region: CASGPQNQPQHF. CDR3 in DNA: TGTGCTAGTGGTCCGCAGAATCAGCCCCAGCATTTT.

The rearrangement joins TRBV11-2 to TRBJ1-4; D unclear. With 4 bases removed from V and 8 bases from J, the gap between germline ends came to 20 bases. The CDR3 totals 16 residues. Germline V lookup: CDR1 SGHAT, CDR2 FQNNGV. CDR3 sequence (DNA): TGTGCCAGCAGCTCCAGTTTTGGAGGCGTAGGGGAAAAACTGTTTTTT. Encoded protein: CASSSSFGGVGEKLFF.

CDR3 sequence reads: CAISDTALGSGGPYYGTQYF. In nucleotides, the CDR3 is TGTGCCATCAGTGATACTGCCTTGGGTAGCGGGGGGCCCTATTATGGGACCCAGTACTTC. J is TRBJ2-5 and V is TRBV10-3; 10 positions agree with TRBD2. Trimming at V came to 3 bases and at J to 7 bases, leaving 23 bases not matched to a gene. The CDR3 consists of 20 residues. The germline CDR1 and CDR2 sequences are ENHRY and SYGVKD.

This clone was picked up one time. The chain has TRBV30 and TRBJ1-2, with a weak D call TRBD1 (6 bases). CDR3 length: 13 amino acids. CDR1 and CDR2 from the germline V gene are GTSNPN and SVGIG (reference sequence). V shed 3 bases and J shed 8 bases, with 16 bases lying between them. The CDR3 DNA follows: TGTGCCTGGAGAGCAGGGGCCCCTAGCGGCTACACCTTC. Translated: CAWRAGAPSGYTF.

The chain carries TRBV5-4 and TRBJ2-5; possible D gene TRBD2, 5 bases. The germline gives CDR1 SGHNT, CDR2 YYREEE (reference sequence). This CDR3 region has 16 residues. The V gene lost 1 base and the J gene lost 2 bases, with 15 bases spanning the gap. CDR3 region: CASSLRRRQNQETQYF. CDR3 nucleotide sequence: TGTGCCAGCAGCTTGCGGAGGCGCCAAAATCAAGAGACCCAGTACTTC. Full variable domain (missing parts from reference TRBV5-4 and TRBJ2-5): ETGVTQSPTHLIKTRGQQVTLRCSSQSGHNTVSWYQQALGQGPQFIFQYYREEENGRGNFPPRFSGLQFPNYSSELNVNALELDDSALYLCASSLRRRQNQETQYFGPGTRLLVL.

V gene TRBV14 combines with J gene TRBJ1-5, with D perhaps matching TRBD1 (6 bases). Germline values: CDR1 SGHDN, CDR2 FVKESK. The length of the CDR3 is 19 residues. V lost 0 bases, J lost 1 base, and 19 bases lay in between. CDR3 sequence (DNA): TGTGCCAGCAGCCAAGAGCGGGACATTCTCTGCGGGAGCAATCAGCCCCAGCATTTT. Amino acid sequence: CASSQERDILCGSNQPQHF.

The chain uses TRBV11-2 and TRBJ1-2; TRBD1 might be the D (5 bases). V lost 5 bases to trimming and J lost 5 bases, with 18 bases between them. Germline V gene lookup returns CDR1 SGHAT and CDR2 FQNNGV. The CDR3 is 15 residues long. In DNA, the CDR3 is TGTGCCAGCAGCCGGCGGCGTGAAGGGGCGTATGGCTACACCTTC. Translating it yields CASSRRREGAYGYTF.

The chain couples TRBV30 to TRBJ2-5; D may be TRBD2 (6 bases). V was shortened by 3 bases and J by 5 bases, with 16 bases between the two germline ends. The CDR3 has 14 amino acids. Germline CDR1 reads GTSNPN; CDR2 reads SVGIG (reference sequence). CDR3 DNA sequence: TGTGCCTGGAGCAGGATGGGACTCCGGGAGACCCAGTACTTC. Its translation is CAWSRMGLRETQYF.